The 11 T cell receptor beta chains listed next were all sequenced from one sample in a study of blood T cell repertoires in COVID-19 (dated by TCRdb to the early 2020s). The library was made by the immunoSEQ multiplex PCR assay. The table comes from immuneACCESS by way of TCRdb, which keeps in-frame sequences with V and J called. Part of the clones is missing from these tables; in studies checked, under half for an unresolved V gene and the rest for unknown reasons. The sample data list roughly 100,000 clones, and roughly 84% of these were observed just once. Together, the top ten hold 4.5% of the sample. Source material: peripheral blood. All receptors come from a human donor in a cohort sampled during active COVID-19.

The chain links TRBV7-2 to TRBJ2-7, with D perhaps matching TRBD1 (6 bases). The CDR3 contains 16 residues. From germline, CDR1 is SGHTA and CDR2 FQGNSA. V was shortened by 1 base and J by 6 bases, with 19 bases between the two germline ends. The CDR3 DNA is TGTGCCAGCAGCTTAGGGGCAGGGGTTAGGTCGACCGAGCAGTACTTC. As protein: CASSLGAGVRSTEQYF.

The V gene is TRBV9, the J gene TRBJ2-7, with D possibly matching TRBD1 (5 bases). The CDR3 sequence is 14 residues long. Trimming stripped 0 bases from V and 2 bases from J, with 9 bases between. Germline loops: CDR1 SGDLS, CDR2 YYNGEE. CDR3 nucleotides: TGTGCCAGCAGCGTAGATCCAGGGACCTACGAGCAGTACTTC. The encoded protein is CASSVDPGTYEQYF.

The gene calls are TRBV9 and TRBJ1-2; 9 bases agree with TRBD1. The CDR3 covers 15 residues. V was pared by 3 bases and J by 9 bases, with 12 bases of the junction left unmatched. From germline, CDR1 is SGDLS and CDR2 YYNGEE. CDR3 residues: CASSASGQGGRSYTF. The CDR3 DNA is TGTGCCAGCAGCGCCTCGGGACAGGGTGGAAGGAGCTACACCTTC. Drawing the rest from reference TRBV9 and TRBJ1-2, the complete variable domain is DSGVTQTPKHLITATGQRVTLRCSPRSGDLSVYWYQQSLDQGLQFLIQYYNGEERAKGNILERFSAQQFPDLHSELNLSSLELGDSALYFCASSASGQGGRSYTFGSGTRLTVV.

This clone was found once. The CDR3 sequence is CASSAGTGYTDTQYF. Written as DNA, the CDR3 is TGTGCCAGCAGTGCCGGGACAGGGTACACAGATACGCAGTATTTT. The genes are TRBV2 and TRBJ2-3; TRBD1 aligns across 9 bases. The CDR3 sequence is 15 residues long. J was trimmed by 2 bases and V by 4 bases; bases with no gene match: 4. The germline gives CDR1 SNHLY, CDR2 FYNNEI.

This clone was observed a single time. This chain links TRBV27 with TRBJ1-2, with a possible D match to TRBD1 (5 bases). This CDR3 contains 13 residues. Germline V gene data show CDR1 as MNHEY and CDR2 as SMNVEV (reference sequence). V lost 5 bases and J lost 2, with 9 bases in between. The CDR3: CASSPSGNYGYTF. CDR3 nucleotides: TGTGCCAGCAGTCCGTCAGGGAACTATGGCTACACCTTC.

This chain connects TRBV29-1 to TRBJ2-6; D might be TRBD2 (5 bases). V shed 2 bases and J shed 2 bases, with 13 bases lying between them. The CDR3 extends over 16 amino acids. CDR1 and CDR2 (germline): SQVTM, ANQGSEA. The CDR3 bases are TGCAGCGTTGAATACCGGGGTAGGGCTGGGGCCAACGTCCTGACTTTC. Protein: CSVEYRGRAGANVLTF. The entire variable domain, with the rest obtained from reference TRBV29-1 and TRBJ2-6, is as follows: SAVISQKPSRDICQRGTSLTIQCQVDSQVTMMFWYRQQPGQSLTLIATANQGSEATYESGFVIDKFPISRPNLTFSTLTVSNMSPEDSSIYLCSVEYRGRAGANVLTFGAGSRLTVL.

The chain couples TRBV11-1 to TRBJ1-1; tentatively, D is TRBD1 (5 bases). This CDR3 has 13 residues. Deletions cut 0 bases from V and 6 bases from J, with 8 bases between. Germline CDR1 and CDR2: SGHAT and FQDESV (reference sequence). In DNA, the CDR3 is TGTGCCAGCAGCTTAGCAGGGGCTCCTGAAGCTTTCTTT. Its translation: CASSLAGAPEAFF. The full variable domain, in which reference TRBV11-1 and TRBJ1-1 provide the parts outside the CDR3, is EAEVAQSPRYKITEKSQAVAFWCDPISGHATLYWYRQILGQGPELLVQFQDESVVDDSQLPKDRFSAERLKGVDSTLKIQPAELGDSAMYLCASSLAGAPEAFFGQGTRLTVV.

For the CDR3, the DNA is TGTGCCAGCTCACTTGGGACAGGGGACTACAATGAGCAGTTCTTC. Amino acid sequence: CASSLGTGDYNEQFF. The rearrangement uses TRBV18 and TRBJ2-1; 10 bases agree with TRBD1. The germline V gene encodes CDR1 KGHSH and CDR2 LQKENI. The CDR3 totals 15 residues. With 4 bases clipped from V and 3 bases from J, the junction kept 3 bases outside the gene matches.

The chain uses TRBV6-1 and TRBJ1-6; unclear D gene. Germline lookup yields CDR1 MNHNS and CDR2 SASEGT. The ends were cut back, 5 bases at V and 9 bases at J, with 14 bases in the middle. CDR3 length: 14 residues. CDR3 DNA: TGTGCCAGCAGTTATCCCAGCGGTAGTTCACCCCTCCACTTT. This encodes CASSYPSGSSPLHF.

This rearrangement joins TRBV6-5 to TRBJ1-4; 8 nucleotides agree with TRBD1. Germline CDR1 is MNHEY and CDR2 is SVGAGI. The junction had 2 bases not matched to a gene; V was cut back by 5 bases and J by 3 bases. This CDR3 contains 14 residues. CDR3 in amino acids: CASSQQGANEKLFF. The CDR3 region has the DNA TGTGCCAGCAGTCAACAGGGGGCTAATGAAAAACTGTTTTTT.

The chain uses TRBV6-1 and TRBJ1-5; TRBD1 is a possible D gene (6 bases). V was pared by 4 bases and J by 3 bases, with 16 bases between. In germline, CDR1 is MNHNS, CDR2 SASEGT. The CDR3 has 16 residues. The CDR3 loop reads CASSGSRGPLNQPQHF. CDR3 DNA: TGTGCCAGCAGTGGATCCAGGGGTCCCCTCAATCAGCCCCAGCATTTT.